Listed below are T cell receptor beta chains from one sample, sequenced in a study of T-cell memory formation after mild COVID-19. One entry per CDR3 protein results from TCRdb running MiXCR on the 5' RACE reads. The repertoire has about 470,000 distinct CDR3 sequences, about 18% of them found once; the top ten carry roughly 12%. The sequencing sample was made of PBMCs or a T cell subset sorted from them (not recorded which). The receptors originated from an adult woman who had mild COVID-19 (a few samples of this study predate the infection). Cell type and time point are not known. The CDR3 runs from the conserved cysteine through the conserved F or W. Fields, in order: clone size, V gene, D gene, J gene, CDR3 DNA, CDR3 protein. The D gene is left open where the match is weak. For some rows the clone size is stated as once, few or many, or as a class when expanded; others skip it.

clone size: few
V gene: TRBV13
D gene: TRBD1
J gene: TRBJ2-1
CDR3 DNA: TGTGCCAGCAGCTTTGTTCGACAGGGGATCAATGAGCAGTTCTTC
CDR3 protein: CASSFVRQGINEQFF

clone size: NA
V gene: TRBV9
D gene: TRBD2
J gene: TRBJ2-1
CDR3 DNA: TGTGCCAGCAGCGTAGGAGGACTAGCGGGAGTTATGGTCTTC
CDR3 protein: CASSVGGLAGVMVF

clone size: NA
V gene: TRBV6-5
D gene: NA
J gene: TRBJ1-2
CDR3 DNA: TGTGCCAGCAGTTACTCGACCTCTGGGGGCTACACCTTC
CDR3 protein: CASSYSTSGGYTF

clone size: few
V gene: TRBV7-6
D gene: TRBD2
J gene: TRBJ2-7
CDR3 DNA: TGTGCCAGCAGCCCCGCCTGGACTAGCGGGGGGCCCATCTCCTACGAGCAGTACTTC
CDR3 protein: CASSPAWTSGGPISYEQYF

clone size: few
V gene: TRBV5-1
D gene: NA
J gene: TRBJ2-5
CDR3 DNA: TGCGCCAGCAGCTCCGGGGCCCTGAAGGCGACCCAGTACTTC
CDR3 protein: CASSSGALKATQYF

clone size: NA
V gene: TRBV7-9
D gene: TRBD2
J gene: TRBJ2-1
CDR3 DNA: TGTGCCAGCAGGGCTCCTAGCGGGGGTCGAAGCTCCTACAATGAGCAGTTCTTC
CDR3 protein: CASRAPSGGRSSYNEQFF

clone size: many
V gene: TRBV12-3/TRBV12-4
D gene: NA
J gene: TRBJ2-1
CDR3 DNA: NA
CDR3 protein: CASSFAGGSMEFF

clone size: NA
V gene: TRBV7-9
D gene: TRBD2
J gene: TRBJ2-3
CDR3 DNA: TGTGCCAGCAGCCCCCCCGACGGGACTAGACCCACAGATACGCAGTATTTT
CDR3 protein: CASSPPDGTRPTDTQYF

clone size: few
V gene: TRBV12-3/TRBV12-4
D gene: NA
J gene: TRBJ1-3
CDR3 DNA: TGTGCCAGCAGTTACGGTGGAAACACCATATATTTT
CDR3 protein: CASSYGGNTIYF

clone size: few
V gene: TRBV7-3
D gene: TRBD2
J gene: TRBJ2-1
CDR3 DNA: TGTGCCAGCAGCCCCCTAGGACTAGCGGGAACCAACTCCTACAATGAGCAGTTCTTC
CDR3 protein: CASSPLGLAGTNSYNEQFF

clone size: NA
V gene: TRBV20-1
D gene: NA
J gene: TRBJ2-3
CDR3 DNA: TGCAGTGCTAGACCGGACAGCTCCTACACAGATACGCAGTATTTT
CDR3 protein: CSARPDSSYTDTQYF

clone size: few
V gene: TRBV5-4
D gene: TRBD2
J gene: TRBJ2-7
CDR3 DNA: TGTGCCAGCAGCCCGGCCGGGGGGGGAGTCTACGAGCAGTACTTC
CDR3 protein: CASSPAGGGVYEQYF

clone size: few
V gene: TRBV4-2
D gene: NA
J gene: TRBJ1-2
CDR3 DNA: TGTGCCAGCAGCCAAGAAGGGTCGGTCGGAGAAACAAACTATGGCTACACCTTC
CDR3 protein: CASSQEGSVGETNYGYTF

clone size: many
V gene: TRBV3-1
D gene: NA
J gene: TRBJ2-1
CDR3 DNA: TGTGCCAGCAGCTCAGGTATGGGGGTTGGCTACAATGAGCAGTTCTTC
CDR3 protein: CASSSGMGVGYNEQFF

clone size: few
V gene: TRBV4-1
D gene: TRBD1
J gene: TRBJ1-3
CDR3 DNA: TGCGCCAGCAGCCTTGGGGGGCCGGGACAGGGCTCTGGAAACACCATATATTTT
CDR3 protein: CASSLGGPGQGSGNTIYF

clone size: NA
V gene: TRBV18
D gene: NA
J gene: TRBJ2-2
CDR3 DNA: TGTGCCAGCTCAACGCGGGGGACAGCGAACACCGGGGAGCTGTTTTTT
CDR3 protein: CASSTRGTANTGELFF

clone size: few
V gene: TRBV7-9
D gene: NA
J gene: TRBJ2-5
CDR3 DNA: TGTGCCAGCAGCCGCCAACTAAGCCCATCCGCCCCGTCGTGGGAGACCCAGTACTTC
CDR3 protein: CASSRQLSPSAPSWETQYF

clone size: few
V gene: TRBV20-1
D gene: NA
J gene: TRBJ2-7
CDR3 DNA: TGCAGTGCTACAGTGGGACTTGGAGGCTACGAGCAGTACTTC
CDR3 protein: CSATVGLGGYEQYF

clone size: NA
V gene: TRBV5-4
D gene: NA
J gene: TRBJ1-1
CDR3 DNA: TGTGCCAGCAGCTTTCGTGACACAAGGAACACTGAAGCTTTCTTT
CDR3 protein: CASSFRDTRNTEAFF

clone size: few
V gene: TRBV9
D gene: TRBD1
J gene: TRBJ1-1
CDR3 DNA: TGTGCCAGCAGCGTAACCTCCGGGACAGTCAACACTGAAGCTTTCTTT
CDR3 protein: CASSVTSGTVNTEAFF

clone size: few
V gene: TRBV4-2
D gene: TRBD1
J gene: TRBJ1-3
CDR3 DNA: TGTGCCAGCAGCCCCCGGCCCGGGACAGGGGTCGGAAACACCATATATTTT
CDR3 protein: CASSPRPGTGVGNTIYF

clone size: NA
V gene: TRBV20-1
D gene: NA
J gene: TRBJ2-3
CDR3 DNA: TGCAGTGCTAGAGGCCAGGGAACCGCAGGAGGAACAGATACGCAGTATTTT
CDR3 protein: CSARGQGTAGGTDTQYF

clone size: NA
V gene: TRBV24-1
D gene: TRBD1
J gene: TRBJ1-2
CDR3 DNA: TGTGCCACCAGTGATTCCTGGACAGGATGGAACTATGGCTACACCTTC
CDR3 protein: CATSDSWTGWNYGYTF

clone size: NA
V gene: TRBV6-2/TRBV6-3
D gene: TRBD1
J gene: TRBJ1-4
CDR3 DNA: TGTGCCAGCAGTTCCGCAGGGGGAAAAGAAAAACTGATTTTT
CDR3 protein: CASSSAGGKEKLIF

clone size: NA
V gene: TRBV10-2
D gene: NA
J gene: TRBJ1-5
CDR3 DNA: TGCGCCAGCAGTGAAGGGACTTCGCAGCCCCAGCATTTT
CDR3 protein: CASSEGTSQPQHF

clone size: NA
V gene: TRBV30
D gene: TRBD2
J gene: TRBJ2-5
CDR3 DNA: TGTGCCTGGAGAAGTCGGAGCGGGGGGTTTTGGAGAGAGACCCAGTACTTC
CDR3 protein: CAWRSRSGGFWRETQYF

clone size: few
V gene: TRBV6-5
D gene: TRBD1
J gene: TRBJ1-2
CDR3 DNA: TGTGCCAGCAGTTTGGGACAGGGGAGGTATGGCTACACCTTC
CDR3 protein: CASSLGQGRYGYTF

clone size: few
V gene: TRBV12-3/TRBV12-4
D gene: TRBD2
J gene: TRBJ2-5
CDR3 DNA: TGTGCCAGCAGTTTGACTAGCGGGGGGGCCCTACAAGAGACCCAGTACTTC
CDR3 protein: CASSLTSGGALQETQYF

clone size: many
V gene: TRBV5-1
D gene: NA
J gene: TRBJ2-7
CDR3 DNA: TGCGCCAGCAGCTTGGACCGGGACGAGCAGTACTTC
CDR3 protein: CASSLDRDEQYF

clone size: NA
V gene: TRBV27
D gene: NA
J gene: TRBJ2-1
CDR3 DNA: TGTGCCAGCAGCTTTTCTCGACAGCACAATGAGCAGTTCTTC
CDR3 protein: CASSFSRQHNEQFF